The 7 T cell receptor beta chains reported below all come from one sample, sequenced in a study of OX40 agonist ivuxolimab in advanced cancers. TCRdb keeps only in-frame clones here, not all; method: immunoSEQ multiplex PCR. The data show around 67,000 clones, 75% to 85% seen once. Sequenced here: CD4+ or CD8+ T cells sorted from blood, sampled in a trial of the OX40 agonist ivuxolimab. All receptors come from an adult with an advanced solid tumor such as melanoma, head and neck, liver or kidney cancer.

The chain carries TRBV5-1 and TRBJ2-5; 7 nucleotides line up with TRBD1. V was pared by 4 bases and J by 2 bases, with 11 bases of the junction left unmatched. Per the germline V gene, CDR1 is SGHRS and CDR2 is YFSETQ. CDR3 length: 16 amino acids. As DNA, the CDR3 is TGCGCCAGCAGCCCCCGTGGGGGCAGGGGGCAAGAGACCCAGTACTTC. Protein sequence: CASSPRGGRGQETQYF. Drawing the rest from reference TRBV5-1 and TRBJ2-5, the complete variable domain is KAGVTQTPRYLIKTRGQQVTLSCSPISGHRSVSWYQQTPGQGLQFLFEYFSETQRNKGNFPGRFSGRQFSNSRSEMNVSTLELGDSALYLCASSPRGGRGQETQYFGPGTRLLVL.

The chain combines TRBV10-2 with TRBJ2-7; D might be TRBD2 (5 bases). CDR3 length: 13 residues. Trimming pared 8 bases from V and 0 bases from J, leaving 11 bases between. Germline-derived CDR1 and CDR2 are WSHSY and SAAADI. This chain's CDR3 is CASGRGNSYEQYF. CDR3 DNA: TGCGCCAGCGGCCGGGGTAACTCCTACGAGCAGTACTTC.

This rearrangement joins TRBV5-8 to TRBJ1-4; a possible D gene is TRBD1 (6 bases). Germline V lookup: CDR1 SGHTS, CDR2 YDEGEE. The V end lost 2 bases, the J end lost 7 bases, and 15 bases lay between the germline ends. There are 15 residues in the CDR3. CDR3 in amino acids: CASSFRSGASEKLFF. The CDR3 bases are TGTGCCAGCAGCTTCCGGTCGGGGGCCTCTGAAAAACTGTTTTTT.

This chain links TRBV5-4 with TRBJ2-1; D is ambiguous. Deletions cut 5 bases from V and 6 bases from J, with 15 bases between. CDR3 size: 14 residues. Germline V lookup: CDR1 SGHNT, CDR2 YYREEE (reference sequence). CDR3 sequence (DNA): TGTGCCAGCAGACAAACCCCTACCTCCAATGAGCAGTTCTTC. Its translation: CASRQTPTSNEQFF.

This clone was recorded a few times. This rearrangement joins TRBV5-1 to TRBJ1-1; unclear D gene. Germline loops: CDR1 SGHRS, CDR2 YFSETQ. The CDR3 runs to 13 residues. V gave up 2 bases and J gave up 0 bases, with 5 bases separating them. The CDR3 region has the DNA TGCGCCAGCAGCTTCTTCATGAACACTGAAGCTTTCTTT. This encodes CASSFFMNTEAFF.

V and J are TRBV27 and TRBJ2-5; no clear D. V was trimmed by 5 bases and J by 2 bases, leaving 12 bases between them. Germline V gene lookup returns CDR1 MNHEY and CDR2 SMNVEV (reference sequence). This CDR3 comprises 14 residues. CDR3 protein: CASSPGRAQETQYF. CDR3 coding DNA: TGTGCCAGCAGTCCAGGAAGGGCTCAAGAGACCCAGTACTTC.

This chain links TRBV29-1 with TRBJ1-1, with D unclear. Germline CDR1 reads SQVTM; CDR2 reads ANQGSEA. The germline V and J ends were trimmed by 4 bases and 1 base, with 7 bases remaining between them. The CDR3 loop spans 12 amino acids. In DNA, the CDR3 is TGCAGCGTTGTGGTGTGGAACACTGAAGCTTTCTTT. Residues: CSVVVWNTEAFF.